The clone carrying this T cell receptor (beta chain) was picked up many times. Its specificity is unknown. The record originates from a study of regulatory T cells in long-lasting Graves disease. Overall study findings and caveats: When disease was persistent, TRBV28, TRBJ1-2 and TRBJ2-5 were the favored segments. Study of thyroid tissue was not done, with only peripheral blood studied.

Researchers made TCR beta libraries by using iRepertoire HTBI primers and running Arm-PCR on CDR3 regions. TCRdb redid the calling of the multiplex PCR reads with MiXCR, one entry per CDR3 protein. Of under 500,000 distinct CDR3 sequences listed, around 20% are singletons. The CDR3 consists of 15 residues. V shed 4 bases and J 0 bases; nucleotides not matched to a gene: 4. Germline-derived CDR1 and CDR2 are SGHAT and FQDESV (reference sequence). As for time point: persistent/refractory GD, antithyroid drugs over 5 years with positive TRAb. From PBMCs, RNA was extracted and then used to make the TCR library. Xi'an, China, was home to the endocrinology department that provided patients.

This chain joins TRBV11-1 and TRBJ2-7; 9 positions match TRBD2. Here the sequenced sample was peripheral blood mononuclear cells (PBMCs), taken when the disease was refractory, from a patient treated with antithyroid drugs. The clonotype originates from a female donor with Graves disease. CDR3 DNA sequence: TGTGCCAGCAGCTACTTTAGCGGGAGCTCCTACGAGCAGTACTTC. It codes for CASSYFSGSSYEQYF. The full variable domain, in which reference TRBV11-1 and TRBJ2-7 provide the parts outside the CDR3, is EAEVAQSPRYKITEKSQAVAFWCDPISGHATLYWYRQILGQGPELLVQFQDESVVDDSQLPKDRFSAERLKGVDSTLKIQPAELGDSAMYLCASSYFSGSSYEQYFGPGTRLTVT.